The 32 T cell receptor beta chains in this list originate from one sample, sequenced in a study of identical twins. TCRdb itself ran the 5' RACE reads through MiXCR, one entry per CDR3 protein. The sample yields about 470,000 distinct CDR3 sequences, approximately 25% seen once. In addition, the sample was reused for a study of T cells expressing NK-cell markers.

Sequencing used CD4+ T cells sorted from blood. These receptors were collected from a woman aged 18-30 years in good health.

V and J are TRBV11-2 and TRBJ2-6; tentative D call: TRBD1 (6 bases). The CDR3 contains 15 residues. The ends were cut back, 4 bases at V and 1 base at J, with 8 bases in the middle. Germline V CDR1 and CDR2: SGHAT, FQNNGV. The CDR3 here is CASSWTDSGANVLTF. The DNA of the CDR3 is TGTGCCAGCAGCTGGACAGATTCTGGGGCCAACGTCCTGACTTTC.

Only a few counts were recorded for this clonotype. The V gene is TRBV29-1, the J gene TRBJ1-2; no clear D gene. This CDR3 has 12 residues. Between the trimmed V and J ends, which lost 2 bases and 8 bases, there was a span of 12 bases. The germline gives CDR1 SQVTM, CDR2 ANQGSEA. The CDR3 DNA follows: TGCAGCGTTGAACACCCGCCGGGGGGCTACACCTTC. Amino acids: CSVEHPPGGYTF.

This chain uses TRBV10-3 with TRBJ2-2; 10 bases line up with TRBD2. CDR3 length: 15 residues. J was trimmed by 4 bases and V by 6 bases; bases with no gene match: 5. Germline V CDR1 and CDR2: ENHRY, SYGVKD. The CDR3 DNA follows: TGTGCCATCAGATCTAGCGGGGGAGCCACCGGGGAGCTGTTTTTT. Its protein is CAIRSSGGATGELFF.

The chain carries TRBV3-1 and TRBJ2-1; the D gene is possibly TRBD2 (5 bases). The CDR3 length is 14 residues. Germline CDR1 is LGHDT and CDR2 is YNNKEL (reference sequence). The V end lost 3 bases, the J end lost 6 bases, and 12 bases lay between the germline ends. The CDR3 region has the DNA TGTGCCAGCAGCCACTACGGAGGTTCCAATGAGCAGTTCTTC. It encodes CASSHYGGSNEQFF.

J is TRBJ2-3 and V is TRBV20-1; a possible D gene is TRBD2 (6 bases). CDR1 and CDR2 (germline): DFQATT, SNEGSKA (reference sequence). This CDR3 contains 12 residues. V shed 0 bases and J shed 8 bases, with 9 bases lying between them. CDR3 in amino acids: CSAREDYTTQYF. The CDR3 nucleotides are TGCAGTGCTAGAGAGGACTACACTACGCAGTATTTT.

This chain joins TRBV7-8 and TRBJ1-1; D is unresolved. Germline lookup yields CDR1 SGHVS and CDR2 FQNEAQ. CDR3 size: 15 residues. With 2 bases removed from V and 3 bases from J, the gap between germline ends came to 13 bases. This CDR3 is CASSLPQSGDTEAFF. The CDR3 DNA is TGTGCCAGCAGCTTACCCCAGTCCGGGGACACTGAAGCTTTCTTT.

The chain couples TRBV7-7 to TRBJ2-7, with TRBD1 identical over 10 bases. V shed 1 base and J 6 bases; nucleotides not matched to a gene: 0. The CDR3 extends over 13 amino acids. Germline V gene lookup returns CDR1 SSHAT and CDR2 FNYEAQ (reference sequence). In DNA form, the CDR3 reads TGTGCCAGCAGCTTAGGGACAGGGGGCGAGCAGTACTTC. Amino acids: CASSLGTGGEQYF.

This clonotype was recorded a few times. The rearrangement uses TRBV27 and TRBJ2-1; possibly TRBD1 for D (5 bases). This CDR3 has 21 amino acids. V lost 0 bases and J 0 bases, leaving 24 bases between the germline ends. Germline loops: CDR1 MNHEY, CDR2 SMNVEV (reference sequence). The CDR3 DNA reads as TGTGCCAGCAGTTTATCGTTCCCGGGCCGACAGCCGCTTAGCTCCTACAATGAGCAGTTCTTC. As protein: CASSLSFPGRQPLSSYNEQFF.

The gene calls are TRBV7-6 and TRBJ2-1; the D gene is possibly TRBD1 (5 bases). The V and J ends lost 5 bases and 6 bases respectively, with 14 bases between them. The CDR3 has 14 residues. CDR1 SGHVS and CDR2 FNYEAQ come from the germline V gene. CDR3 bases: TGTGCCAGCAGCCCCAGGGCAGGGTTCAATGAGCAGTTCTTC. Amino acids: CASSPRAGFNEQFF. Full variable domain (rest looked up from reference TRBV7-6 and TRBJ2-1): GAGVSQSPRYKVTKRGQDVALRCDPISGHVSLYWYRQALGQGPEFLTYFNYEAQQDKSGLPNDRFSAERPEGSISTLTIQRTEQRDSAMYRCASSPRAGFNEQFFGPGTRLTVL.

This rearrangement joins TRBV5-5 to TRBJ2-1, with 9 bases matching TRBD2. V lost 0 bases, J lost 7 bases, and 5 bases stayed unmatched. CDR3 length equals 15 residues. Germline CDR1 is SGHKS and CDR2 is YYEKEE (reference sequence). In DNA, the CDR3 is TGTGCCAGCAGCTTGGTTAGCGGGAGCTCAAATGAGCAGTTCTTC. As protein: CASSLVSGSSNEQFF.

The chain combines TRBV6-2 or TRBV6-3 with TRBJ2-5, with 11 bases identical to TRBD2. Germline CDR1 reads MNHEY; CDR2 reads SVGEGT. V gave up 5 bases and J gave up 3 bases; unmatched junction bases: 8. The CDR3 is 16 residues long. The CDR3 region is CASSHLTGLAEETQYF. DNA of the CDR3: TGTGCCAGCAGTCACTTAACGGGACTAGCGGAAGAGACCCAGTACTTC.

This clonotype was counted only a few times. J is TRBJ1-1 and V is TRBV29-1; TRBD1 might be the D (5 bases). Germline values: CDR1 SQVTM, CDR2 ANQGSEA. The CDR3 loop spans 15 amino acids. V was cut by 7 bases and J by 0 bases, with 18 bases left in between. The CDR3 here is CSGGLTRGMNTEAFF. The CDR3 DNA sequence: TGCAGCGGGGGACTGACCCGCGGCATGAACACTGAAGCTTTCTTT.

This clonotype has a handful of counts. CDR3: CSASGLGTDTQYF. CDR3 DNA sequence: TGCAGTGCTTCGGGACTTGGCACAGATACGCAGTATTTT. V and J are TRBV20-1 and TRBJ2-3; D possibly corresponds to TRBD2 (6 bases). Germline CDR1 DFQATT, CDR2 SNEGSKA (reference sequence). The V and J ends lost 5 bases and 1 base respectively, with 10 bases between them. The CDR3 is made up of 13 amino acids.

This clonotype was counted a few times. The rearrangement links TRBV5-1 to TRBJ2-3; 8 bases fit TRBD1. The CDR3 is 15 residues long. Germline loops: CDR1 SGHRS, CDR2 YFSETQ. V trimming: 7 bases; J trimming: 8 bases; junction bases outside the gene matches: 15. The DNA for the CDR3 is TGCGCCAGCGGTTTGGACAGGGCTTCCCAGTTTACGCAGTATTTT. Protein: CASGLDRASQFTQYF.

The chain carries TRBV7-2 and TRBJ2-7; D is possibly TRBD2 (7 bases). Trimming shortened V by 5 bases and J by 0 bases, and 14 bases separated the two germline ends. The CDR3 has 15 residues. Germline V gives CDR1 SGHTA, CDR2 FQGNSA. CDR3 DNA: TGTGCCAGCAGCCGAGGGGGGGGTATCTCCTACGAGCAGTACTTC. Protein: CASSRGGGISYEQYF.

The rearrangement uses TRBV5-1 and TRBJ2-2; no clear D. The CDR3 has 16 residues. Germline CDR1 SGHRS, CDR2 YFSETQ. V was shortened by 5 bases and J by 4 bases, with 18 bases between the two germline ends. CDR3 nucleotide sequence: TGCGCCAGCAGACCCCGCCCGGAGTTCGCCACCGGGGAGCTGTTTTTT. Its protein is CASRPRPEFATGELFF.

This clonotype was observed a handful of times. This CDR3 is CASRAQRGHNEQFF. In DNA, the CDR3 is TGTGCCTCGCGGGCACAGCGAGGGCACAATGAGCAGTTCTTC. The chain combines TRBV10-3 with TRBJ2-1; tentatively, D is TRBD2 (5 bases). Per the germline V gene, CDR1 is ENHRY and CDR2 is SYGVKD. The CDR3 sequence is 14 residues long. Trimming cost V 11 bases and J 5 bases, with 19 bases left between them.

The CDR3 DNA reads TGCGCCAGCAGCCAGGAGACTGGCGGAGAGCAGTTCTTC. This gives the protein CASSQETGGEQFF. This sequence joins TRBV4-3 and TRBJ2-1; D ambiguous. The CDR3 consists of 13 residues. CDR1 and CDR2 (germline): LGHNA, YSLEER. V lost 3 bases, J lost 10 bases, and 13 bases lay in between.

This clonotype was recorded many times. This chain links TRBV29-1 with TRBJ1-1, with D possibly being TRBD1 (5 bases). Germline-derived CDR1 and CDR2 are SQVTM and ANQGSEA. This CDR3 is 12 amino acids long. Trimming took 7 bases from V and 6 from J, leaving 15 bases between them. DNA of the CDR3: TGCAGCGCCCTCTGGGGGGACGCTGAAGCTTTCTTT. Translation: CSALWGDAEAFF.

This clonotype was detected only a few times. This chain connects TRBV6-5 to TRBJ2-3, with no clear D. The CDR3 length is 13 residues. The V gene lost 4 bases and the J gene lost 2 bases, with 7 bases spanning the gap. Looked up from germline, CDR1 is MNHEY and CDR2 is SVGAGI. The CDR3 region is CASSWQVTDTQYF. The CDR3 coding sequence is TGTGCCAGCAGTTGGCAGGTCACAGATACGCAGTATTTT.

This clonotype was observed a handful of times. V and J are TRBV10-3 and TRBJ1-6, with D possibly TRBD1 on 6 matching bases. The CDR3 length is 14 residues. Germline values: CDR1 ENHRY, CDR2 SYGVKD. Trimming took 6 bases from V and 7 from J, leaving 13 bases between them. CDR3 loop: CAIRGAGVNSPLHF. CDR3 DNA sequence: TGTGCCATCAGAGGGGCAGGGGTAAATTCACCCCTCCACTTT.

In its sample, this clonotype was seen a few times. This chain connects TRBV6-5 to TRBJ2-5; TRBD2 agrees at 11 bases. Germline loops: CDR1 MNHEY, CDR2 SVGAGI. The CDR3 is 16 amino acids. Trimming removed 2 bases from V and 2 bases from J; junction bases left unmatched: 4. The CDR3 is CASSYQASGRQETQYF. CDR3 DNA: TGTGCCAGCAGTTACCAAGCTAGCGGGAGGCAAGAGACCCAGTACTTC.

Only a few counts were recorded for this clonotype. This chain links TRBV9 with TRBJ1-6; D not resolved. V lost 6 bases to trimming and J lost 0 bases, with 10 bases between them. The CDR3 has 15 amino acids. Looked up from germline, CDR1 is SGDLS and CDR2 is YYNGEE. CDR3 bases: TGTGCCAGCACCGGCAGTAGCTCCTATAATTCACCCCTCCACTTT. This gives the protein CASTGSSSYNSPLHF.

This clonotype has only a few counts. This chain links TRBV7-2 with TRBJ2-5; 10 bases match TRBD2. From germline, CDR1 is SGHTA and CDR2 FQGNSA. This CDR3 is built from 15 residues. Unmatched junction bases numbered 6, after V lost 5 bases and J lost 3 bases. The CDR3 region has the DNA TGTGCCAGCAGCAAAGCCGGGACTAGCGAAGAGACCCAGTACTTC. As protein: CASSKAGTSEETQYF.

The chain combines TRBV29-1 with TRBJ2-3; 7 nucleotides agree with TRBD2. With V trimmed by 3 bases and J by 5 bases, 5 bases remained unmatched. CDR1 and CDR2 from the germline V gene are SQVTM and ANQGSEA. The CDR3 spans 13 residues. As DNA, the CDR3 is TGCAGCGTTGAGGGGAGGGTGAAAGATACGCAGTATTTT. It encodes CSVEGRVKDTQYF.

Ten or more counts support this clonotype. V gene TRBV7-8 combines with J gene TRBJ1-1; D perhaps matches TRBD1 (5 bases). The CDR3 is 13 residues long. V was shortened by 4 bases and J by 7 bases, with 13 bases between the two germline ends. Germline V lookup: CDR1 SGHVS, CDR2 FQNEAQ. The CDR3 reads CASSSVIQGEAFF. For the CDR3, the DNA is TGTGCCAGCAGCTCAGTAATCCAGGGTGAAGCTTTCTTT.

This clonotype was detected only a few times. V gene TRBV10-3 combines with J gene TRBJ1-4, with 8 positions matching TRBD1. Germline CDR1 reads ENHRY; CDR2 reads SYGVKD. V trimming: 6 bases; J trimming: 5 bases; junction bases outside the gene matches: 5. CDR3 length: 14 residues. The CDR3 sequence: CAISQGAKNEKLFF. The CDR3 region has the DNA TGTGCCATCAGCCAGGGGGCAAAAAATGAAAAACTGTTTTTT.

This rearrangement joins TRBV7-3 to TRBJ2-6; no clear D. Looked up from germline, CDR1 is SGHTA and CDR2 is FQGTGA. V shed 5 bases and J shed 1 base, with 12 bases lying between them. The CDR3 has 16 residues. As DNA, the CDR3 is TGTGCCAGCAGCCCGACCTACAAATCTGGGGCCAACGTCCTGACTTTC. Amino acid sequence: CASSPTYKSGANVLTF.

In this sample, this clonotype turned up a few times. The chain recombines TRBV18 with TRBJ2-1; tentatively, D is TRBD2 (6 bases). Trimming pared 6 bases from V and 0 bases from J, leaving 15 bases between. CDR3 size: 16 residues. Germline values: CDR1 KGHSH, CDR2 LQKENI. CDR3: CASSARGASSYNEQFF. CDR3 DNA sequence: TGTGCCAGCTCCGCGCGCGGGGCGAGCTCCTACAATGAGCAGTTCTTC.

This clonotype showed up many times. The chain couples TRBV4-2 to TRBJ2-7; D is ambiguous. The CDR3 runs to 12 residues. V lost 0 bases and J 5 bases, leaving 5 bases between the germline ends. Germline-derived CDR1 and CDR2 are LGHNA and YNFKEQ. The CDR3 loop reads CASSQDSNEQYF. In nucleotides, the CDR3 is TGTGCCAGCAGCCAAGATAGTAACGAGCAGTACTTC.

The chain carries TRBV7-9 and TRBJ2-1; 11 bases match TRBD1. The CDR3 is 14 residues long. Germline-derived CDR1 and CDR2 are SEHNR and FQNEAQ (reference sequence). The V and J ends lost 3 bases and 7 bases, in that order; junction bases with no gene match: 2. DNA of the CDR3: TGTGCCAGCAGCTTTGGACAGGGGGCGAATGAGCAGTTCTTC. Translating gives CASSFGQGANEQFF.

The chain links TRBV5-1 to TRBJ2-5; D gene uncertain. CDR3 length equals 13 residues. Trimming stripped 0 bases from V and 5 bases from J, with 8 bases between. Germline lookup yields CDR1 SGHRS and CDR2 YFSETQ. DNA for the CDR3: TGCGCCAGCAGCTTGGCTCGGGTGGAGACCCAGTACTTC. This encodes CASSLARVETQYF.